In this sample, the clone carrying this TCR beta chain turned up a few times. The data were taken from a study of early T cells in non-severe SARS-CoV-2 infection. Each CDR3 protein is one row after TCRdb ran MiXCR on the 5' RACE reads. Here the sample spans tens of thousands of distinct CDR3 sequences, approximately 10% being singletons. Germline CDR1 DFQATT, CDR2 SNEGSKA (reference sequence). The CDR3 length is 14 residues. Deletions cut 2 bases from V and 3 bases from J, with 14 bases between. V and J are TRBV20-1 and TRBJ2-7; weak D call: TRBD1 (6 bases). The sequenced sample was whole blood. This clonotype was obtained from an adult who was a healthcare worker with PCR-confirmed SARS-CoV-2 infection or an uninfected control (not recorded which). CDR3 protein: CSARIGGKHYEQYF. The DNA for the CDR3 is TGCAGTGCTAGAATAGGGGGAAAGCACTACGAGCAGTACTTC.